The rows below give T cell receptor beta chains drawn from one sample of a study of OX40 agonist ivuxolimab in advanced cancers. The repertoire was sequenced with immunoSEQ multiplex PCR; TCRdb's copy has only in-frame clones and lacks some. The sample holds about 73,000 clones, over 75% seen once. The sample consisted of CD4+ or CD8+ T cells sorted from blood, taken in a trial of the OX40 agonist ivuxolimab. Receptors originate from an adult with an advanced solid tumor such as melanoma, head and neck, liver or kidney cancer. Both conserved end residues are part of each CDR3. The D gene is left open where the match is weak. The size of a clone is reported for some rows only, either as once, few or many, or as a class for expanded clones.

clone_size	d_call	j_call	v_call	cdr3_nt	cdr3_aa
-	-	TRBJ2-3	TRBV7-6	TGTGCCAGCAGCTTAGCCCCGCCAAGCACAGATACGCAGTATTTT	CASSLAPPSTDTQYF
-	-	TRBJ1-2	TRBV11-2	TGTGCCAGCAGCCCGAGGACGGATAACTATGGCTACACCTTC	CASSPRTDNYGYTF
-	-	TRBJ1-5	TRBV6-4	TGTGCCAGCAGTGCGTCAGGACAAGTCGGCAATCAGCCCCAGCATTTT	CASSASGQVGNQPQHF
-	TRBD1	TRBJ1-4	TRBV6-1	TGTGCCAGCAGGTCACAGGGGGCGCATGAAAAACTGTTTTTT	CASRSQGAHEKLFF
-	-	TRBJ1-2	TRBV5-1	TGCGCCAGCAGCTTGATGGGGGTGGACTATGGCTACACCTTC	CASSLMGVDYGYTF
-	TRBD2	TRBJ2-1	TRBV7-9	TGTGCCAGCAGCCAGGGGACTAGCGTCTACAATGAGCAGTTCTTC	CASSQGTSVYNEQFF
-	-	TRBJ2-1	TRBV11-3	TGTGCCAGCAGCTTACAGGTAGCCCGGTACAATGAGCAGTTCTTC	CASSLQVARYNEQFF
-	TRBD1	TRBJ2-1	TRBV4-3	TGCGCCAGCAGCCAGCAGACAGGGTCGAGAGAGCAGTTCTTC	CASSQQTGSREQFF
-	TRBD2	TRBJ2-1	TRBV6-1	TGTGCCAGCAGTGCATCCCTAGCGGGAACCTACAATGAGCAGTTCTTC	CASSASLAGTYNEQFF
-	TRBD2	TRBJ2-7	TRBV19	TGTGCCAGTAGCCCTAGGGCGGGAGGCTACGAGCAGTACTTC	CASSPRAGGYEQYF
-	-	TRBJ2-2	TRBV19	TGTGCCAGCCGTATTAGCCCACCGGGGGCGAACACCGGGGAGCTGTTTTTT	CASRISPPGANTGELFF
-	-	TRBJ2-5	TRBV7-3	TGTGCCAGCAGCTCCACCCCTCCCCCTCAAGAGACCCAGTACTTC	CASSSTPPPQETQYF
-	-	TRBJ1-2	TRBV19	TGTGCCAGTAGTATTTCGCAGGGCCGTGGCTACACCTTC	CASSISQGRGYTF
-	-	TRBJ2-1	TRBV11-2	TGTGCCAGCAGCTTAGTTCGAACTAGCAGCAATGAGCAGTTCTTC	CASSLVRTSSNEQFF
-	-	TRBJ1-2	TRBV9	TGTGCCAGCAGCACCCCCCGGGCCTACACCTTC	CASSTPRAYTF
-	TRBD2	TRBJ2-7	TRBV28	TGTGCCAGCAGTTCCCCCACTAGCGGGAGATACGAGCAGTACTTC	CASSSPTSGRYEQYF
-	TRBD2	TRBJ2-7	TRBV13	TGTGCCAGCAGCTCGGGACTAGCGGCCTCCTACGAGCAGTACTTC	CASSSGLAASYEQYF
-	-	TRBJ1-2	TRBV28	TGTGCCAGCGAGGGATTTTGGGGCTACACCTTC	CASEGFWGYTF
-	-	TRBJ2-5	TRBV4-1	TGCGCCAGCAGCCAAGATTCAGCAGGGCCGTACCAAGAGACCCAGTACTTC	CASSQDSAGPYQETQYF
-	TRBD1	TRBJ2-7	TRBV7-8	TGTGCCAGCAGCTTAGTAAGGACAGGGGGCCACGAGCAGTACTTC	CASSLVRTGGHEQYF
-	-	TRBJ2-5	TRBV30	TGTGCCTGGAGTGTAGGCGACAGGAGGACCCAGTACTTC	CAWSVGDRRTQYF
-	TRBD2	TRBJ2-7	TRBV27	TGTGCCAGCAGTTTCCAGGGAGGGGTCTACGAGCAGTACTTC	CASSFQGGVYEQYF
-	-	TRBJ2-1	TRBV11-2	TGTGCCAGCAGCTTCCGGATAGACAATGAGCAGTTCTTC	CASSFRIDNEQFF
-	-	TRBJ2-3	TRBV28	TGTGCCAGCGTCGAACTCCGGCGAGATACGCAGTATTTT	CASVELRRDTQYF
-	-	TRBJ2-2	TRBV11-3	TGTGCCAGCAGCTTATTATCATTGGACACCGGGGAGCTGTTTTTT	CASSLLSLDTGELFF
-	TRBD2	TRBJ2-3	TRBV7-2	TGTGCCAGCAGCTTAGTAGCGGGAGGCCCAGATACGCAGTATTTT	CASSLVAGGPDTQYF
-	-	TRBJ2-5	TRBV28	TGTGCCAGCACCTCGTTCCAAGAGACCCAGTACTTC	CASTSFQETQYF
-	TRBD1	TRBJ2-3	TRBV4-1	TGCGCCAGCCGACAGGGGTGGCGATCAGATACGCAGTATTTT	CASRQGWRSDTQYF
-	-	TRBJ1-4	TRBV30	TGTGCCTGGAGCACAAGACAAGGAGAAAAACTGTTTTTT	CAWSTRQGEKLFF
-	-	TRBJ2-2	TRBV13	TGTGCCAGCAGCCGGACCCCACTAACCGGGGAGCTGTTTTTT	CASSRTPLTGELFF
-	TRBD2	TRBJ2-7	TRBV5-6	TGTGCCAGCAGCATCGGACTAGCGGGATTCTACGAGCAGTACTTC	CASSIGLAGFYEQYF
-	TRBD1	TRBJ2-1	TRBV28	TGTGCCAGCAGTCCTCGGGACAGGGCACTCTTCGAGCAGTTCTTC	CASSPRDRALFEQFF
few	-	TRBJ2-1	TRBV12-1	TGTGCCAGCAGCTCCTTATATCTCCTCGGCTTCTCCTACAATGAGCAGTTCTTC	CASSSLYLLGFSYNEQFF
-	-	TRBJ2-4	TRBV6-6	TGTGCCAGCAGTACCCGAGACTTAGCCAAAAACATTCAGTACTTC	CASSTRDLAKNIQYF
-	-	TRBJ2-3	TRBV29-1	TGCAGCGTTGCACTAAGCACAGATACGCAGTATTTT	CSVALSTDTQYF
-	-	TRBJ2-1	TRBV19	TGTGCCTCAATGAAGGCGGGACAATACAATGAGCAGTTCTTC	CASMKAGQYNEQFF
once	-	TRBJ1-1	TRBV2	TGTGCCAGCAGCGTTGGACAGATGAACACTGAAGCTTTCTTT	CASSVGQMNTEAFF
-	TRBD1	TRBJ2-1	TRBV29-1	TGCAGCGGACAGGGGGTTACCGGGGGTGAGCAGTTCTTC	CSGQGVTGGEQFF
-	-	TRBJ2-3	TRBV7-9	TGTGCCAGCAGTCTCACAACGGTGTATACGCAGTATTTT	CASSLTTVYTQYF
-	TRBD1	TRBJ2-5	TRBV11-2	TGTGCCAGCAGCTTACGAACCGGGACAGGCTGGGAGACCCAGTACTTC	CASSLRTGTGWETQYF
-	TRBD2	TRBJ2-3	TRBV6-1	TGTGCCAGCAGTGAAGCCCGAGCTAGCGGGAGTGTGCAGTATTTT	CASSEARASGSVQYF
-	-	TRBJ1-2	TRBV7-2	TGTGCCAGCAGCCCTAGTCAAGGACCATATGGCTACACCTTC	CASSPSQGPYGYTF
once	TRBD2	TRBJ2-1	TRBV30	TGTGCCTGGACGGGGGGAAGCTCCTACAATGAGCAGTTCTTC	CAWTGGSSYNEQFF
-	-	TRBJ2-7	TRBV5-1	TGCGCCAGCAGCCTCGACACGGCTGGGACCTACGAGCAGTACTTC	CASSLDTAGTYEQYF
-	-	TRBJ2-3	TRBV20-1	TGCAGTGCTAGGAAGTGGGAGGCGCAGTATTTT	CSARKWEAQYF
-	TRBD2	TRBJ2-3	TRBV30	TGTGCCTGGAGTAGCGGGAGTACCAGAGGCACAGATACGCAGTATTTT	CAWSSGSTRGTDTQYF
-	TRBD2	TRBJ2-7	TRBV27	TGTGCCAGTCGAACGCGTGAGTCACCCTCAGCGGGAAACTCCTACGAGCAGTACTTC	CASRTRESPSAGNSYEQYF
-	TRBD2	TRBJ2-1	TRBV4-3	TGCGCCAGCAGCCAGTCGCGAGTGGGGACTACCTACAATGAAGAGCAGTTCTTC	CASSQSRVGTTYNEEQFF
-	-	TRBJ2-3	TRBV7-2	TGTGCCAGCAGCTTCGGACTGCACACAGATACGCAGTATTTT	CASSFGLHTDTQYF
-	-	TRBJ2-2	TRBV7-3	TGTGCCAGCAGCGCGCGTGGCGGGGAGCTGTTTTTT	CASSARGGELFF
-	TRBD2	TRBJ2-1	TRBV5-1	TGCGCCAGCAGCCAAGCACCGGGACTAGCGGGATTCGGCTCCTACAATGAGCAGTTCTTC	CASSQAPGLAGFGSYNEQFF
-	TRBD2	TRBJ2-3	TRBV7-6	TGTGCCAGCAGCTTGGGGGGGAATAGCGCTACAGATACGCAGTATTTT	CASSLGGNSATDTQYF
-	-	TRBJ2-4	TRBV18	TGTGCCAGCTCACCTGCGGGACCCCCCTTAGCCAAAAACATTCAGTACTTC	CASSPAGPPLAKNIQYF
-	TRBD2	TRBJ2-1	TRBV15	TGTGCCACCAGCAGAGGGACTAGCGGGACCAATGAGCAGTTCTTC	CATSRGTSGTNEQFF
-	-	TRBJ1-6	TRBV6-5	TGTGCCAGCAGTATTACTGGGAATTCACCCCTCCACTTT	CASSITGNSPLHF